This T cell receptor (beta chain) was sequenced in a study of blood T cell repertoires in COVID-19 (TCRdb year 2020). Background on the whole study: Samples from collaborators originated in the United States, Italy and Spain and spanned both the acute and convalescent phases of COVID-19. The prospective study material was composed of cDNA or gDNA derived from T cells, B-cell-depleted T cells, or PBMCs. Deeply sampled blood TCRbeta repertoires from subjects exposed to, actively infected with, or recovered from COVID-19 were included in the dataset. The repertoires were released in a freely available public database intended as a resource for research on the immune response to SARS-CoV-2. The samples were drawn from two sources: the first 160 participants of the ongoing ImmuneRACE study, and about 1,300 subjects contributed by 6 global collaborators. Sample metadata almost always included a de-identified subject ID, COVID-19 status, age in years and sex. Where available, HLA class I and class II types were obtained from metadata supplied by the sample provider rather than from assay-based typing.

Summary of the overall study and its limitations: Clinical and demographic metadata were provided uncurated, with the amount varying by source and participant.

The collaborating institutions used their own protocols to collect whole blood in K2EDTA tubes. For TCRbeta analysis, collaborators shipped samples in one of three forms: frozen whole blood, isolated PBMCs, or DNA extracted from either of those sample types. The CDR3 spans 11 residues, from the cysteine through the phenylalanine. This entry keeps only the CDR3 DNA: 33 bases, framed from base 1. TCRbeta CDR3 regions were amplified from genomic DNA by means of the immunoSEQ Assay, a bias-controlled multiplex PCR. The authors processed their data as follows. The number of nucleated cells in each sample was estimated from the amplification of reference gene primers within the assay. To quantify the absolute abundance of each unique TCRbeta CDR3 rearrangement, sequence reads were collapsed and filtered. For each sample, productive Simpson clonality was calculated by taking the square root of Simpson's diversity index across productive rearrangements. The table was pulled from immuneACCESS by TCRdb, which kept in-frame rearrangements only. Such tables lose some clones; where checked, under half of the loss comes from unresolved V genes, and the rest has no known cause. The V and J calls and the clone size are those of that table, but D and trimming were determined from the DNA. The sample contains 25,000 to 35,000 clones, approximately 67% of them found a single time. The ten largest clones take up less than 20% of the sample.

This clone was seen a few times. No cognate antigen has been identified for it. Within one base of it there is no much larger clone, and no base qualities were kept. Material: peripheral blood. The rearranged chain carries TRBV21-1 and TRBJ2-7; the listed D gene, TRBD1, was not tested against the DNA. TRBV21-1 counts as a pseudogene. The TCR was taken from a human donor in a cohort sampled during active COVID-19. CDR3 sequence: CASSKEAGICF. The DNA sequence follows: TGTGCCAGCAGCAAAGAGGCAGGCATTTGCTTC.